A single sample is the source of the 25 T cell receptor beta chains below, sequenced in a study of shared clonotypes between healthy human individuals (dated by TCRdb to 2018 to 2021). The library was made by the immunoSEQ multiplex PCR assay. Entries here come from immuneACCESS through TCRdb and include only in-frame sequences with V and J called. Some clones fail to appear in such tables; in the studies checked, an unresolved V gene covers under half of the shortfall, and the cause of the remainder is unknown. The table for this sample lists about 2.1 million clones; about 92% of them were counted only once. The biggest ten clones account for under 2% of the sample. CD8 naive samples consisted of CD45RO-negative cells that were positively selected for CCR7, yielding a CD45RA+CCR7+ population without TemRA cells. Sequenced: naive CD8+ T cells from PBMCs. In light of the paper, this sample's cell subset or site label describes: CD45RA+CCR7+. The receptors here all came from a man between 18 and 29 years old in good health. Some clones in this sample may be carry-over from other donors' samples.

V and J are TRBV7-9 and TRBJ2-7; TRBD1 is a possible D gene (5 bases). Trimming took off 3 bases at V and 6 bases at J, with 18 bases between the two ends. Germline values: CDR1 SEHNR, CDR2 FQNEAQ (reference sequence). This CDR3 region has 15 residues. Written as DNA, the CDR3 is TGTGCCAGCAGCTTGAACCAGGGATGGAAGGGCGAGCAGTACTTC. Its translation is CASSLNQGWKGEQYF.

This clone came up once. This chain uses TRBV5-4 with TRBJ2-5; D is undetermined. V lost 2 bases, J lost 0 bases, and 14 bases lay in between. The CDR3 has 16 amino acids. Looked up from germline, CDR1 is SGHNT and CDR2 is YYREEE (reference sequence). The CDR3 DNA sequence: TGTGCCAGCAGCTTAGTAAGGGAAAAATACCAAGAGACCCAGTACTTC. Protein product: CASSLVREKYQETQYF.

The chain joins TRBV2 to TRBJ1-2; no clear D gene. This CDR3 is 14 amino acids long. Germline V gene sequence: CDR1 SNHLY, CDR2 FYNNEI. Deletions cut 8 bases from V and 3 bases from J, with 16 bases between. CDR3 sequence: CASESRVLDYGYTF. The CDR3 region has the DNA TGTGCCAGCGAAAGTAGGGTGCTGGACTATGGCTACACCTTC.

The genes are TRBV2 and TRBJ1-4, with 7 bases fitting TRBD1. The CDR3 extends over 16 amino acids. Germline V gene sequence: CDR1 SNHLY, CDR2 FYNNEI. Unmatched junction bases numbered 11, after V lost 6 bases and J lost 4 bases. The CDR3 DNA follows: TGTGCCAGCAGCGACCTTCACGGGACAGTTAATGAAAAACTGTTTTTT. Translated, it gives CASSDLHGTVNEKLFF.

The chain is built from TRBV6-5 and TRBJ2-1; 9 bases agree with TRBD1. This CDR3 region has 14 residues. With V trimmed by 6 bases and J by 14 bases, 14 bases remained unmatched. Germline CDR1 MNHEY, CDR2 SVGAGI. The chain's CDR3 is CASSPGPGTGLEFF. The CDR3 bases are TGTGCCAGCAGCCCAGGTCCCGGGACAGGGTTGGAGTTCTTC.

This clone was seen a single time. Different DNA sequences within this sample yield the same CDR3. The CDR3, as DNA: TGTGCCAGCTTTCAGGGGAACACTGAAGCTTTCTTT. This codes for CASFQGNTEAFF. This chain connects TRBV19 to TRBJ1-1; a possible D gene is TRBD1 (5 bases). CDR3 length: 12 amino acids. Trimming cost V 9 bases and J 1 base, with 9 bases left between them. Germline CDR1 and CDR2: LNHDA and SQIVND (reference sequence).

The gene calls are TRBV10-1 and TRBJ1-4; maybe TRBD1 (5 bases). Germline values: CDR1 WNHNN, CDR2 SYGVQD (reference sequence). Trimming pared 4 bases from V and 8 bases from J, leaving 11 bases between. This CDR3 spans 13 amino acids. The CDR3 spells CASSAGLREKLFF. Here the CDR3 DNA reads TGCGCCAGCAGTGCAGGGTTGCGGGAAAAACTGTTTTTT.

The chain uses TRBV7-3 and TRBJ2-2, with TRBD2 as a possible D gene (6 bases). The CDR3 consists of 18 residues. From germline, CDR1 is SGHTA and CDR2 FQGTGA. Deletions cut 1 base from V and 5 bases from J, with 20 bases between. Here the CDR3 DNA reads TGTGCCAGCAGCTTAAAGGGGATCGGGTGGGAGGCGACCGGGGAGCTGTTTTTT. This translates into CASSLKGIGWEATGELFF. The full variable domain, completed using reference TRBV7-3 and TRBJ2-2, is GAGVSQTPSNKVTEKGKYVELRCDPISGHTALYWYRQSLGQGPEFLIYFQGTGAADDSGLPNDRFFAVRPEGSVSTLKIQRTERGDSAVYLCASSLKGIGWEATGELFFGEGSRLTVL.

CDR3 coding DNA: TGTGCCAGCACTAAGGGTCCCACCTACGAGCAGTACTTC. Its translation is CASTKGPTYEQYF. The chain couples TRBV2 to TRBJ2-7; D remains unclear. The CDR3 sequence is 13 residues long. Trimming pared 7 bases from V and 2 bases from J, leaving 12 bases between. From germline, CDR1 is SNHLY and CDR2 FYNNEI.

The DNA of the CDR3 is TGTGCCAGCAGCTTCCAGGGGGGTCAAGAGACCCAGTACTTC. It yields the protein CASSFQGGQETQYF. The chain employs TRBV7-9 and TRBJ2-5; D possibly corresponds to TRBD1 (7 bases). In germline, CDR1 is SEHNR, CDR2 FQNEAQ (reference sequence). This CDR3 spans 14 amino acids. V shed 3 bases and J shed 2 bases, with 10 bases lying between them.

This sequence joins TRBV4-3 and TRBJ2-2; TRBD2 matches 9 bases. The CDR3 has 17 amino acids. Trimming cost V 0 bases and J 6 bases; bases outside gene matches: 8. CDR1 and CDR2 (germline): LGHNA, YSLEER. CDR3 loop: CASSQDSGGRAAGELFF. The CDR3 DNA reads as TGCGCCAGCAGCCAAGATTCCGGCGGGAGGGCCGCCGGGGAGCTGTTTTTT.

This sequence joins TRBV28 and TRBJ2-7, with D tentatively TRBD2 (6 bases). There are 15 residues in the CDR3. Per germline, CDR1 MDHEN and CDR2 SYDVKM. Deletions cut 10 bases from V and 2 bases from J, with 21 bases between. In nucleotides, the CDR3 is TGTGCCACCCTCCAAGAAGCGGGTGATCCCTACGAGCAGTACTTC. Amino acid sequence: CATLQEAGDPYEQYF.

The chain recombines TRBV6-6 with TRBJ1-2; D is unclear. Germline V gene lookup returns CDR1 MNHNY and CDR2 SVGAGI (reference sequence). The CDR3 length is 14 residues. V shed 3 bases and J shed 8 bases, with 16 bases lying between them. CDR3 coding DNA: TGTGCCAGCAGTTATAGTGCCGGGCCCAGGGGCTACACCTTC. Translating it yields CASSYSAGPRGYTF.

This chain uses TRBV12-5 with TRBJ2-3; no firm D call. V dropped 1 base and J dropped 3 bases, with 8 bases sitting between them. The V gene's germline CDR1 is LGHNT and CDR2 FRNRAP. The CDR3 contains 14 residues. This CDR3 reads CASGLGFRTDTQYF. The CDR3 DNA reads as TGTGCTAGTGGTTTGGGTTTTCGGACAGATACGCAGTATTTT. Variable domain in full (rest from reference TRBV12-5 and TRBJ2-3): DARVTQTPRHKVTEMGQEVTMRCQPILGHNTVFWYRQTMMQGLELLAYFRNRAPLDDSGMPKDRFSAEMPDATLATLKIQPSEPRDSAVYFCASGLGFRTDTQYFGPGTRLTVL.

CDR3 sequence (DNA): TGTGCCAGCAGTCCCCCTTGGAGGGGGCGGTCAGATACGCAGTATTTT. It specifies CASSPPWRGRSDTQYF. The J gene is TRBJ2-3, the V gene TRBV27; possibly TRBD1 for D (7 bases). This CDR3 comprises 16 residues. V was pared by 5 bases and J by 4 bases, with 19 bases between. Per the germline V gene, CDR1 is MNHEY and CDR2 is SMNVEV (reference sequence).

The chain combines TRBV9 with TRBJ2-5; D is possibly TRBD1 or TRBD2 (6 bases each). CDR1 and CDR2 from the germline V gene are SGDLS and YYNGEE. This CDR3 has 17 residues. V lost 3 bases and J 5 bases, leaving 23 bases between the germline ends. This CDR3 is CASSAPRGTSHKETQYF. As DNA, the CDR3 is TGTGCCAGCAGCGCTCCCCGGGGGACATCCCATAAGGAGACCCAGTACTTC.

V gene TRBV15 combines with J gene TRBJ1-1, with D perhaps matching TRBD1 (5 bases). V was clipped by 8 bases and J by 1 base, with 14 bases between them. The CDR3 runs to 14 residues. Germline V CDR1 and CDR2: LNHNV, YYDKDF (reference sequence). CDR3 sequence: CATSGGSWNTEAFF. CDR3 coding DNA: TGTGCCACCTCGGGGGGGAGTTGGAACACTGAAGCTTTCTTT.

This chain links TRBV11-2 with TRBJ2-7; no clear D gene. CDR1 and CDR2 from the germline V gene are SGHAT and FQNNGV. V lost 4 bases and J lost 0, with 13 bases in between. The CDR3 sequence is 15 residues long. CDR3 in amino acids: CASSSRATSSYEQYF. The CDR3 nucleotides read TGTGCCAGCAGCTCAAGGGCAACAAGCTCCTACGAGCAGTACTTC.

The gene calls are TRBV28 and TRBJ2-7; 7 nucleotides align to TRBD1. Germline V gene sequence: CDR1 MDHEN, CDR2 SYDVKM. The CDR3 spans 13 residues. V dropped 6 bases and J dropped 4; count of bases not matched to a gene: 6. In nucleotides, the CDR3 is TGTGCCAGCAGGAACAGGGGCGGTTACGAGCAGTACTTC. Protein sequence: CASRNRGGYEQYF.

Turning to this clone: Other DNA variants within this sample encode the same CDR3. This chain links TRBV6-5 with TRBJ1-1; no clear D. V lost 0 bases and J lost 5, with 7 bases in between. Germline V gene sequence: CDR1 MNHEY, CDR2 SVGAGI. The CDR3 is 13 amino acids. In nucleotides, the CDR3 is TGTGCCAGCAGTTACTCTGGGTTAACTGAAGCTTTCTTT. Its protein is CASSYSGLTEAFF.

As concerns this clone: The CDR3 carries no conserved terminal phenylalanine or tryptophan, so it likely arises from a read error. The DNA is omitted, as the CDR3 cannot be located on it reliably, and the CDR3 follows TCRdb's listing. The V and J genes are TRBV4-1 and TRBJ1-2. The CDR3 adds up to 14 amino acids, both ends counted. The germline CDR1 and CDR2 sequences are MGHRA and YSYEKL. The CDR3 sequence: CASSQRAGTVIDAR.

V usage is TRBV2 and J usage is TRBJ2-6; no clear D gene. The CDR3 is 13 residues long. Deletions cut 7 bases from V and 4 bases from J, with 8 bases between. CDR1 and CDR2 (germline): SNHLY, FYNNEI. The CDR3: CASTESGANVLTF. CDR3 bases: TGTGCCAGCACCGAGAGCGGGGCCAACGTCCTGACTTTC. The entire variable domain, with the rest obtained from reference TRBV2 and TRBJ2-6, is as follows: EPEVTQTPSHQVTQMGQEVILRCVPISNHLYFYWYRQILGQKVEFLVSFYNNEISEKSEIFDDQFSVERPDGSNFTLKIRSTKLEDSAMYFCASTESGANVLTFGAGSRLTVL.

V is TRBV29-1 and J is TRBJ2-3; D gene ambiguous. V was clipped by 4 bases and J by 1 base, with 15 bases between them. This CDR3 contains 15 residues. Per the germline V gene, CDR1 is SQVTM and CDR2 is ANQGSEA. The DNA for the CDR3 is TGCAGCGTTGTGCAGGTGTACTTGGGCACAGATACGCAGTATTTT. Translated, it gives CSVVQVYLGTDTQYF.

In its sample, this clone was seen once. The gene calls are TRBV4-1 and TRBJ2-7; maybe TRBD1 (6 bases). V was clipped by 0 bases and J by 7 bases, with 19 bases between them. The CDR3 length is 16 residues. The germline V gene encodes CDR1 MGHRA and CDR2 YSYEKL. CDR3 protein: CASSQDSHLKRGEQYF. The DNA of the CDR3 is TGCGCCAGCAGCCAAGATTCGCATCTAAAAAGGGGGGAGCAGTACTTC.

DNA of the CDR3: TGTGCCAGCAGTTTAAGGCGGACCTACAATGAGCAGTTCTTC. Encoded protein: CASSLRRTYNEQFF. V is TRBV28 and J is TRBJ2-1; D ambiguous. This CDR3 region has 14 residues. Looked up from germline, CDR1 is MDHEN and CDR2 is SYDVKM. Deletions cut 2 bases from V and 2 bases from J, with 7 bases between.